A selection of T cell receptor beta chains follows, all from one sample in a study of blood T cell repertoires in COVID-19. This table comes from immunoSEQ multiplex PCR, and its TCRdb copy is limited to in-frame clones, with some not included. Of about 60,000 clones listed, around 83% were seen once; the top ten hold approximately 20%. Sequenced: peripheral blood. These receptors originate from a man younger than 40 with COVID-19, enrolled during active disease. Each CDR3 is given with its conserved first and last residue. Fields, in order: CDR3 DNA, CDR3 protein, clone size, J gene, D gene, V gene. The D gene is left open where the match is weak. Clone size is not always given. Where it is, it says once, few, many or a class for expanded clones.

CDR3nt: TGTGCCTGGACCACAGGGGAAAGGAGTCTAGCCAAAAACATTCAGTACTTC
CDR3aa: CAWTTGERSLAKNIQYF
abundance: -
j_gene: TRBJ2-4
d_gene: TRBD1
v_gene: TRBV30

CDR3nt: TGTGCCATCAGTGATTCAAAGGCCGGGACAGAAAGTCGTGGGGAGACCCAGTACTTC
CDR3aa: CAISDSKAGTESRGETQYF
abundance: -
j_gene: TRBJ2-5
d_gene: TRBD1
v_gene: TRBV10-3

CDR3nt: TGTGCCAGCAGCGTCTACGTGGTGGGTCGGGAAGGCACCGGGGAGCTGTTTTTT
CDR3aa: CASSVYVVGREGTGELFF
abundance: -
j_gene: TRBJ2-2
d_gene: -
v_gene: TRBV9

CDR3nt: TGTGCCAACCTCCCGAGCGGGAGGGCCTACGAGCAGTACTTC
CDR3aa: CANLPSGRAYEQYF
abundance: -
j_gene: TRBJ2-7
d_gene: TRBD2
v_gene: TRBV19

CDR3nt: TGTGCCAGCAGCTTAACAGGAGGAATGGATGGCTACACCTTC
CDR3aa: CASSLTGGMDGYTF
abundance: -
j_gene: TRBJ1-2
d_gene: -
v_gene: TRBV7-3

CDR3nt: TGTGCCAGCAGCACACAGGGGTTATATGAAGCTTTCTTT
CDR3aa: CASSTQGLYEAFF
abundance: -
j_gene: TRBJ1-1
d_gene: TRBD1
v_gene: TRBV5-4

CDR3nt: TGTGCCATCGTAGAGGGCAACTCCTACGAGCAGTACTTC
CDR3aa: CAIVEGNSYEQYF
abundance: -
j_gene: TRBJ2-7
d_gene: -
v_gene: TRBV7-2

CDR3nt: TGTGCCAGCAGCGATCCAGGGGCCGGGCAAGAGACCCAGTACTTC
CDR3aa: CASSDPGAGQETQYF
abundance: -
j_gene: TRBJ2-5
d_gene: -
v_gene: TRBV9

CDR3nt: TGTGCCAGTTCGCTTTCCGCCGGGACAGGTACTGAGACCCAGTACTTC
CDR3aa: CASSLSAGTGTETQYF
abundance: -
j_gene: TRBJ2-5
d_gene: TRBD1
v_gene: TRBV9

CDR3nt: TGTGCCAGCAGCGCCGGGACAGGGGTCACCGGGGAGCTGTTTTTT
CDR3aa: CASSAGTGVTGELFF
abundance: -
j_gene: TRBJ2-2
d_gene: TRBD1
v_gene: TRBV11-3

CDR3nt: TGTGCCAGCAGCGCCCCGTCCCTCTATGGCTACACCTTC
CDR3aa: CASSAPSLYGYTF
abundance: -
j_gene: TRBJ1-2
d_gene: -
v_gene: TRBV9

CDR3nt: TGTGCCAGCCGTCAACAAAGCGGGGAGACGCAGTATTTT
CDR3aa: CASRQQSGETQYF
abundance: few
j_gene: TRBJ2-3
d_gene: TRBD2
v_gene: TRBV11-3

CDR3nt: TGTGCCACCCCACAGAGAGAGATTGACACCGGGGAGCTGTTTTTT
CDR3aa: CATPQREIDTGELFF
abundance: -
j_gene: TRBJ2-2
d_gene: -
v_gene: TRBV6-5

CDR3nt: TGTGCCAGCAGCCAATTCGGTGCCCTTAGCGGGAGGGGCGATGAGCAGTTCTTC
CDR3aa: CASSQFGALSGRGDEQFF
abundance: -
j_gene: TRBJ2-1
d_gene: TRBD2
v_gene: TRBV3-1/TRBV3-2

CDR3nt: TGTGCCAGCAGTGTGGAGGCGGAATATCTTAACTATGGCTACACCTTC
CDR3aa: CASSVEAEYLNYGYTF
abundance: -
j_gene: TRBJ1-2
d_gene: -
v_gene: TRBV2

CDR3nt: TGTGCCAGCAGTACTATGCAGGGCCCCTACGAGCAGTACTTC
CDR3aa: CASSTMQGPYEQYF
abundance: -
j_gene: TRBJ2-7
d_gene: -
v_gene: TRBV6-5

CDR3nt: TGTGCCAGCTCACCAGGAGAATTCGAGCAGTACTTC
CDR3aa: CASSPGEFEQYF
abundance: -
j_gene: TRBJ2-7
d_gene: -
v_gene: TRBV18

CDR3nt: TGTGCCAGCAGTTACTCCCTAGCGGGAGCCACCTACGAGCAGTACTTC
CDR3aa: CASSYSLAGATYEQYF
abundance: -
j_gene: TRBJ2-7
d_gene: TRBD2
v_gene: TRBV6-5

CDR3nt: TGTGCCAGCAGACGTGAACCGGGACAGGGAGAAGCTTTCTTT
CDR3aa: CASRREPGQGEAFF
abundance: -
j_gene: TRBJ1-1
d_gene: TRBD1
v_gene: TRBV6-4